This TCR beta chain was obtained from a study of cytotoxic CD8 clonotypes in ibrutinib-treated CLL (dated by TCRdb to the early 2020s). Broadly, across the study: The cohort included some 14 treatment-naive and approximately twelve relapsed/refractory patients; about 17 were IGHV unmutated. Cryopreserved peripheral blood mononuclear cells were obtained prior to treatment, at the time of response, and at either disease progression or sustained remission. An average of about 250,000 productive templates and 80,000 to 95,000 productive rearrangements was obtained per sample. Every remission and progressive disease sample was obtained while ibrutinib was still being received by the patients. Response samples were obtained after a median of approximately twelve months of treatment, with a range of roughly 6 to 36 months. Longitudinal samples were obtainable from about 30% of the 86 participants in the trial. Responses were partial in some 24 patients and complete in 2; after median approximately 69 months follow-up, approximately 15 stayed in remission and roughly twelve progressed. Points the paper makes about the study in general: Sampling times were not matched between patients in sustained remission and patients whose disease was progressing, and lymph node repertoires were not examined. Public clonotypes were rare and either shrank or stayed stable during treatment, and the rise in clonality at ibrutinib response reflected expansion of private clonotypes. At ibrutinib response clonality went up, during sustained remission it held steady, and at progression it dropped back toward baseline. Baseline clonality was found to be higher than that of age-matched healthy donors and was strongly correlated with circulating CD8+ T-cell counts.

According to the germline V gene, CDR1 reads SGHRS and CDR2 reads YFSETQ. Inclusive of the bounding cysteine and phenylalanine, the CDR3 is 15 residues long. Of all the DNA, just the CDR3 is kept, 45 bases in frame from base 1. V ends up 4 bases short and J 3 bases short, with an unmatched junction base count of 3. Comments on this clone: Its antigen specificity is not known. Nothing much larger sits one base from this clone, and base qualities are not available.

The goal of deep resolution MiSeq sequencing was a depth between 1 in 1 million and 1 in 200,000 T cells, and coverage averaged 10x per clonotype. TCR beta libraries were generated with the immunoSEQ hsTCRB Kit. Concerning the study's data processing: ImmunoSEQ Data Assistant and ImmunoSEQ Analyzer were used for data analysis, and V, D and J genes were assigned according to IMGT definitions. Clonality, which ranges from 0 to 1, was calculated as one minus the normalized Shannon entropy of productive rearrangement frequencies. Public clonotype analysis was restricted to overrepresented clonotypes comprising at least 0.05% of each patient's repertoire. Repertoires from approximately 12 age-matched healthy donors in immuneACCESS were used as clonality controls. The source is immuneACCESS, and TCRdb retained only in-frame sequences with V and J called. Part of the clones is not carried over; for the studies checked, unresolved V genes explain less than half of this, and the remainder is unexplained. Clone size and V and J calls were adopted from that table, with D and trimming inferred from the DNA. The table for this sample lists about 330,000 clones; about 61% of them were counted only once. Together, the top ten hold 6% to 6.5% of the sample.

Around 2 micrograms of genomic DNA were extracted from cryopreserved PBMCs for TCR beta library preparation. Longitudinal blood samples from CLL patients on ibrutinib monotherapy underwent high-throughput TCR beta sequencing. The patients took part in an open-label, single-center phase 2 trial of ibrutinib monotherapy. Material: PBMCs, obtained after 36 months of ibrutinib treatment. The TCR originated in a human donor with chronic lymphocytic leukemia. The chain is encoded by TRBV5-1 joined to TRBJ2-1, with 11 bases aligning to TRBD2. This receptor carries the CDR3 CASSRSGRDYNEQFF. Here is the DNA: TGCGCCAGCAGCCGTAGCGGGAGGGACTACAATGAGCAGTTCTTC. Supplemented by the reference TRBV5-1 and TRBJ2-1 proteins around the CDR3, the complete variable domain is KAGVTQTPRYLIKTRGQQVTLSCSPISGHRSVSWYQQTPGQGLQFLFEYFSETQRNKGNFPGRFSGRQFSNSRSEMNVSTLELGDSALYLCASSRSGRDYNEQFFGPGTRLTVL.